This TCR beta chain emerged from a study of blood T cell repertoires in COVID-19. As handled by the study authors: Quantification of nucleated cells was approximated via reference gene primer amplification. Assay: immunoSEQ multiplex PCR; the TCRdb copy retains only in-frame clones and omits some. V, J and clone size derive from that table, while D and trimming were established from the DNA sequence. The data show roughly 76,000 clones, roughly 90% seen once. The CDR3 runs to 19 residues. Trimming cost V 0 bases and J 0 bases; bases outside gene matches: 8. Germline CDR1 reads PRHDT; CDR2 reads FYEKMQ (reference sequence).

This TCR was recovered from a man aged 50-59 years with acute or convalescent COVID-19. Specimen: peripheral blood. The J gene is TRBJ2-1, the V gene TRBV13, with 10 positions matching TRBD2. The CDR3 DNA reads TGTGCCAGCAGCTTAGGGATAGCGGGGGGCTTTAGCTCCTACAATGAGCAGTTCTTC. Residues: CASSLGIAGGFSSYNEQFF.